This is a list of T cell receptor beta chains from one sample in a study of shared clonotypes between healthy human individuals. This table comes from immunoSEQ multiplex PCR, and its TCRdb copy is limited to in-frame clones, with some not included. The sample consists of over 950,000 clones, roughly 80% of them appearing once. The sample was memory CD4+ T cells from PBMCs. The receptors originated from a young man in good health. Some clones in this sample may be carry-over from other donors' samples. The CDR3 runs from the conserved cysteine through the conserved F or W. The D gene is left open where the match is weak. Clone size is stated in some rows and not others, as once, few, many or a class when expanded.

CDR3 length	V gene	J gene	D gene	clone size	CDR3 DNA	CDR3 protein
15	TRBV7-2	TRBJ2-7	TRBD2	-	TGTGCCAGCAGCCCGACTAGCGGGAGCCTCTACGAGCAGTACTTC	CASSPTSGSLYEQYF
12	TRBV5-1	TRBJ2-7	-	-	TGCGCCAGCAGCCCTCAATCCTACGAGCAGTACTTC	CASSPQSYEQYF
14	TRBV6-5	TRBJ1-4	-	-	TGTGCCAGCAGCCGGGCAGGGGAGGATGAAAAACTGTTTTTT	CASSRAGEDEKLFF
15	TRBV7-2	TRBJ1-6	-	-	TGTGCCAGCAGCTTAGCGGGGCCGGGTAATTCACCCCTCCACTTT	CASSLAGPGNSPLHF
13	TRBV11-2	TRBJ2-7	-	-	TGTGCCAGCAGCTCTCTCCGGGACTACGAGCAGTACTTC	CASSSLRDYEQYF
12	TRBV28	TRBJ1-2	-	once	TGTGCCAGCAGTCCGGACAGCTATGGCTACACCTTC	CASSPDSYGYTF
16	TRBV28	TRBJ2-2	TRBD2	-	TGTGCCAGCACCCCCCTAGCGGGAGTGAGGACCGGGGAGCTGTTTTTT	CASTPLAGVRTGELFF
13	TRBV19	TRBJ1-3	-	-	TGTGCCAGTACTGGAAGCTCTGGAAACACCATATATTTT	CASTGSSGNTIYF
13	TRBV7-8	TRBJ1-2	-	-	TGTGCCAGCAGCGAATCCGTTAACTATGGCTACACCTTC	CASSESVNYGYTF
15	TRBV11-1	TRBJ2-2	-	-	TGTGCCAGCAGCTTAGTGATTGGGGACACCGGGGAGCTGTTTTTT	CASSLVIGDTGELFF
14	TRBV2	TRBJ2-1	TRBD2	-	TGTGCCAGCAGTGGGCTAGCGGGAGTGGATGAGCAGTTCTTC	CASSGLAGVDEQFF
14	TRBV27	TRBJ2-5	-	-	TGTGCCAGCAGCTCACAGGGCGACCAAGAGACCCAGTACTTC	CASSSQGDQETQYF